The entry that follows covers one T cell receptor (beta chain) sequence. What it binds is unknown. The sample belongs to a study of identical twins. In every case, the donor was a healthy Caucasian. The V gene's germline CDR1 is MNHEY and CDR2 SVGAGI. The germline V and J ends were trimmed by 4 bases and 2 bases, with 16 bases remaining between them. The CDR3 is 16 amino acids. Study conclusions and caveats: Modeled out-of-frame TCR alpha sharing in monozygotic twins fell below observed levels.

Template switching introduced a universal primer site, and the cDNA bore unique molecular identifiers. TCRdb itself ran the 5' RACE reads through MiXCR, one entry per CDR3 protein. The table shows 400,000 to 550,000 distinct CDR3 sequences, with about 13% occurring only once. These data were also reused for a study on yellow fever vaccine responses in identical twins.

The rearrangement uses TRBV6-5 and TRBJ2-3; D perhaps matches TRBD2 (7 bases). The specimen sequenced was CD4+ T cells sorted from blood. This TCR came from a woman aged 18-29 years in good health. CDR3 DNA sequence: TGTGCCAGCAGTTCAGACGGGGGGCCTTTCACAGATACGCAGTATTTT. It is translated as CASSSDGGPFTDTQYF.